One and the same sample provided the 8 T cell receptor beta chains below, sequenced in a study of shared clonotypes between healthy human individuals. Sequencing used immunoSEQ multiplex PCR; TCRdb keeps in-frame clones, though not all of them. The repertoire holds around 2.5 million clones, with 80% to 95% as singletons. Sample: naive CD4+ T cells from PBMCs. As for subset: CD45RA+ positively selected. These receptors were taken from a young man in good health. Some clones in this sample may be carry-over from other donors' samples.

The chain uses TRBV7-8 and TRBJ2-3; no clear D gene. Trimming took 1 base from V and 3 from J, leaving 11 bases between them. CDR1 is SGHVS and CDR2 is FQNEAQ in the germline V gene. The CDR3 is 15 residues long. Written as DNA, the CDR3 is TGTGCCAGCAGCTTAGGCCACCCCGGGACAGATACGCAGTATTTT. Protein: CASSLGHPGTDTQYF.

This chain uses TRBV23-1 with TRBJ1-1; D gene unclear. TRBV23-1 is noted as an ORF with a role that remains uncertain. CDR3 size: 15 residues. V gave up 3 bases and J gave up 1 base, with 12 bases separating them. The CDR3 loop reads CASSQRAAENTEAFF. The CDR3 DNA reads TGCGCCAGCAGTCAGAGGGCCGCCGAGAACACTGAAGCTTTCTTT.

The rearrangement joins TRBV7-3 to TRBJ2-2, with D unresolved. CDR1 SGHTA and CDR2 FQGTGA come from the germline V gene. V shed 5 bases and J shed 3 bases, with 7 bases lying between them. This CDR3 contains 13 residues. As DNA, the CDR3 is TGTGCCAGCAGCGTAGAATACACCGGGGAGCTGTTTTTT. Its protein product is CASSVEYTGELFF.

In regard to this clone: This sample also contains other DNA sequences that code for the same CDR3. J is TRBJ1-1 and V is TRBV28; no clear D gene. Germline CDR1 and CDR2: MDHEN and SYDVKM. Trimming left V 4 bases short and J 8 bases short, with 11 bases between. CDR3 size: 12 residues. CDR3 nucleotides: TGTGCCAGCAGTTCAACCGGGAGGGAAGCTTTCTTT. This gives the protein CASSSTGREAFF.

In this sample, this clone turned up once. As DNA, the CDR3 is TGTGCCAGCAGTCCCGCAGGACTAGCGGGAGATGAGACCCAGTACTTC. Encoded protein: CASSPAGLAGDETQYF. This chain links TRBV6-6 with TRBJ2-5; 13 nucleotides align to TRBD2. Germline V lookup: CDR1 MNHNY, CDR2 SVGAGI (reference sequence). J was trimmed by 5 bases and V by 5 bases; bases with no gene match: 8. The CDR3 sequence is 16 residues long.

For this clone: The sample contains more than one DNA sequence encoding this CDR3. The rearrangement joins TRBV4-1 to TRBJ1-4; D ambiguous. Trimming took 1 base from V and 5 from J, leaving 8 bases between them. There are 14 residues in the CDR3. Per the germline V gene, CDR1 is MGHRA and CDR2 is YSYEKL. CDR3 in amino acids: CASSQVGLNEKLFF. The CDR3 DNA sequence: TGCGCCAGCAGCCAAGTAGGCCTCAATGAAAAACTGTTTTTT.

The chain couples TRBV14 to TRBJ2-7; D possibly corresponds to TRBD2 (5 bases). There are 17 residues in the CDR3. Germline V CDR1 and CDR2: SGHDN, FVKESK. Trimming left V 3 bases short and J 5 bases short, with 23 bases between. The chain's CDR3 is CASSHKRASLFSNEQYF. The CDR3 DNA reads TGTGCCAGCAGCCATAAGAGGGCCTCCCTCTTTAGTAACGAGCAGTACTTC.

The CDR3 loop is CASSRRDRGASNQPQHF. The CDR3 coding sequence is TGTGCCAGCTCACGCCGGGACAGGGGTGCGAGCAATCAGCCCCAGCATTTT. The rearrangement uses TRBV18 and TRBJ1-5; 10 positions agree with TRBD1. From germline, CDR1 is KGHSH and CDR2 LQKENI. The CDR3 totals 17 residues. V shed 4 bases, J shed 1 base, and the junction held 7 bases outside the gene matches.